This T cell receptor beta chain appears in the sequencing data of a study of vaccination and CD4 T cells after COVID-19. The Oncomine TCR Beta short-read assay generated sequence data from the DNA of cultured CD4+ T cells. Via MiXCR, TCRdb re-called the PCR reads, giving one row per CDR3 protein. The table lists around 26,000 distinct CDR3 sequences, 55% to 70% of them singletons. Sample treatment: 10-day PBMC culture with coronavirus spike peptide pools or control peptides (ViraFEST assay). With regard to this clonotype: The antigen remains unidentified.

The V gene lost 4 bases and the J gene lost 5 bases, with 18 bases spanning the gap. The CDR3 contains 15 residues. Germline CDR1 and CDR2: SGHTA and FQGNSA. The sequencing input was CD4+ T cells from blood, cultured in vitro. J is TRBJ2-7 and V is TRBV7-2, with D tentatively TRBD1 or TRBD2 (5 bases each). This clonotype was obtained from a human donor who had recovered from COVID-19. Here the CDR3 reads CASSSGRVRDDEQYF. The CDR3 region has the DNA TGTGCCAGCAGCTCGGGTAGAGTAAGGGACGACGAGCAGTACTTC.